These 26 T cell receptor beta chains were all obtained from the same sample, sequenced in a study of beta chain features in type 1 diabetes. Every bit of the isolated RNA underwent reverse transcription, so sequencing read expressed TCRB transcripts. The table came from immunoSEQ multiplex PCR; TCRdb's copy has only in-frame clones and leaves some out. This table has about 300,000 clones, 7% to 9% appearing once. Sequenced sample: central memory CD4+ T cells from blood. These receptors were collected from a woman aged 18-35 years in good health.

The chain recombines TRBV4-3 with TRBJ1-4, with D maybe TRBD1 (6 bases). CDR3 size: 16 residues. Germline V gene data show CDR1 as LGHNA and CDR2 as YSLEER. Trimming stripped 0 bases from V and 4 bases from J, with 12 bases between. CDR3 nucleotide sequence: TGCGCCAGCAGCCAAGAGGTACAGGGTTTTAATGAAAAACTGTTTTTT. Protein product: CASSQEVQGFNEKLFF.

The CDR3 bases are TGTGCCAGCAGCCGCTCGAGACTAGGTGTCTATGAGCAGTTCTTC. As protein: CASSRSRLGVYEQFF. The chain couples TRBV4-2 to TRBJ2-1; maybe TRBD2 (6 bases). Germline V CDR1 and CDR2: LGHNA, YNFKEQ. The CDR3 covers 15 residues. Trimming cost V 4 bases and J 8 bases, with 18 bases left between them.

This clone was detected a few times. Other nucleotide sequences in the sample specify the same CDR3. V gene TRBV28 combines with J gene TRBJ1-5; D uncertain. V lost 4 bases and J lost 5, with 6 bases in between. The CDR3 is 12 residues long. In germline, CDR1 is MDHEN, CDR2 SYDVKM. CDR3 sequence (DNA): TGTGCCAGCAGTTCTAGTGATCAGCCCCAGCATTTT. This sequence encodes CASSSSDQPQHF.

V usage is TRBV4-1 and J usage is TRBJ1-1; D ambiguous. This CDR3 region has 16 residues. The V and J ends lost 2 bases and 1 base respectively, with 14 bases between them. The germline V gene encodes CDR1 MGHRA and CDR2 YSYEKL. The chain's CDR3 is CASSQRYSVSNTEAFF. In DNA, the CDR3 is TGCGCCAGCAGCCAAAGGTACAGCGTCTCGAACACTGAAGCTTTCTTT.

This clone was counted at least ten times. CDR3 protein: CASGLSSTAAGNQPQHF. In DNA, the CDR3 is TGTGCTAGTGGTTTGTCCTCAACAGCGGCAGGGAATCAGCCCCAGCATTTT. V gene TRBV12-5 combines with J gene TRBJ1-5, with D tentatively TRBD1 (5 bases). V dropped 2 bases and J dropped 4 bases, with 18 bases sitting between them. Germline V gene sequence: CDR1 LGHNT, CDR2 FRNRAP. The CDR3 contains 17 residues.

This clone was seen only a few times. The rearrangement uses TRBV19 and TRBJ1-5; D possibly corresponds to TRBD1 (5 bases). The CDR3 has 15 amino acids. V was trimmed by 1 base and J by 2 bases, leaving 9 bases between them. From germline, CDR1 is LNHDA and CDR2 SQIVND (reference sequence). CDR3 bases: TGTGCCAGTAGTATAGCAGGGTTTCGCAATCAGCCCCAGCATTTT. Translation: CASSIAGFRNQPQHF.

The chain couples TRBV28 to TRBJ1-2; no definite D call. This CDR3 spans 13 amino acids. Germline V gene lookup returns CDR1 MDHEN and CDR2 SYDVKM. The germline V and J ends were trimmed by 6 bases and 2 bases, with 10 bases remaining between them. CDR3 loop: CASSFNYNYGYTF. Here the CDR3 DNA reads TGTGCCAGCAGCTTTAATTACAACTATGGCTACACCTTC.

The CDR3 sequence is CASRELAGSNEQFF. CDR3 bases: TGTGCCAGCAGGGAACTAGCGGGAAGCAATGAGCAGTTCTTC. The chain joins TRBV13 to TRBJ2-1; 10 nucleotides align to TRBD2. The J segment lost 6 bases and the V segment lost 6 bases, leaving 5 bases of the junction unmatched. Looked up from germline, CDR1 is PRHDT and CDR2 is FYEKMQ (reference sequence). This CDR3 contains 14 residues.

CDR3 loop: CASTTWAEDTEAFF. For the CDR3, the DNA is TGTGCCAGCACCACGTGGGCGGAGGACACTGAAGCTTTCTTT. The chain carries TRBV6-5 and TRBJ1-1; D gene ambiguous. Germline-derived CDR1 and CDR2 are MNHEY and SVGAGI. V shed 7 bases and J shed 3 bases, with 15 bases lying between them. The CDR3 covers 14 residues.

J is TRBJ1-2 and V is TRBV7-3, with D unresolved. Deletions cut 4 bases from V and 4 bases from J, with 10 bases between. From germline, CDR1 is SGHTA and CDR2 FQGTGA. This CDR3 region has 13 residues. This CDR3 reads CASSSGTSYGYTF. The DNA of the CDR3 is TGTGCCAGCAGCTCAGGTACGAGCTATGGCTACACCTTC.

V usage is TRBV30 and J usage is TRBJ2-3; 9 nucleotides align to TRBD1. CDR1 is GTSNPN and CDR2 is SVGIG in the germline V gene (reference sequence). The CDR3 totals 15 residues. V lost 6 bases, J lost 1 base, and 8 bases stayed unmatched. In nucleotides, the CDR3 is TGTGCCTGCCCTGCGGGGGACAGGGGCACAGATACGCAGTATTTT. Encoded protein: CACPAGDRGTDTQYF.

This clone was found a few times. CDR3 in DNA: TGTGCCAGCAGTGAGTGGGGTTACGAGCAGTACGTC. It codes for CASSEWGYEQYV. This rearrangement joins TRBV6-5 to TRBJ2-7; D call uncertain. Germline V CDR1 and CDR2: MNHEY, SVGAGI. The V end was cut by 5 bases, the J end by 4 bases, with 9 bases between. This CDR3 region has 12 residues.

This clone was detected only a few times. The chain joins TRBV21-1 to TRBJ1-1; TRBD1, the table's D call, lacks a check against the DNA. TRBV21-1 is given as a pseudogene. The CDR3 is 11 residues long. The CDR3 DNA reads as TGTGCCAGCAACGGGACAGGGAGAGCTTTCTTT. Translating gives CASNGTGRAFF.

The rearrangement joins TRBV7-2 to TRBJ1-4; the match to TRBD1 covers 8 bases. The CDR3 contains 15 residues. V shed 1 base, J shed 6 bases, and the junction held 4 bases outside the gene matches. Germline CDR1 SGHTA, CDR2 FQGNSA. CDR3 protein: CASSLGGTGDEKLFF. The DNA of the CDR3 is TGTGCCAGCAGCTTAGGGGGGACAGGTGATGAAAAACTGTTTTTT.

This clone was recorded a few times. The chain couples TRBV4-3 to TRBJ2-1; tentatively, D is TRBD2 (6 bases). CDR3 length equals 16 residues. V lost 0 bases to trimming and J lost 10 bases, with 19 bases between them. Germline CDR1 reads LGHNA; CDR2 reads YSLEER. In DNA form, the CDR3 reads TGCGCCAGCAGCCAAGATAAGGTTAAGTGGGGAGGCGAGCAGTTCTTC. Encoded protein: CASSQDKVKWGGEQFF.

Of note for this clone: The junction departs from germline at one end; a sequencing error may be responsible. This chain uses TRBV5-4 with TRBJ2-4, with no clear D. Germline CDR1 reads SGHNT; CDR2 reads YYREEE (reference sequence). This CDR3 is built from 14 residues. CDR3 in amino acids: CASSSTRMGNIQYF. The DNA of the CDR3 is TGCGCCAGCAGCTCCACTCGCATGGGGAACATTCAGTACTTC.

CDR3 protein: CASSIERAASGELFF. CDR3 nucleotides: TGTGCCAGTAGTATAGAGCGAGCCGCGTCCGGGGAGCTGTTTTTT. The chain recombines TRBV19 with TRBJ2-2; D uncertain. This CDR3 region has 15 residues. The V end was cut by 0 bases, the J end by 6 bases, with 11 bases between. The germline gives CDR1 LNHDA, CDR2 SQIVND (reference sequence). The full variable domain, rest sourced from reference TRBV19 and TRBJ2-2, is DGGITQSPKYLFRKEGQNVTLSCEQNLNHDAMYWYRQDPGQGLRLIYYSQIVNDFQKGDIAEGYSVSREKKESFPLTVTSAQKNPTAFYLCASSIERAASGELFFGEGSRLTVL.

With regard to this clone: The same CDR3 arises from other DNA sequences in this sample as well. The CDR3 region has the DNA TGTGCCTGGAGTGGTGGGGCAGATGAAAAACTGTTTTTT. Its protein is CAWSGGADEKLFF. V and J are TRBV30 and TRBJ1-4; a weak D match, TRBD1 (5 bases). V was shortened by 1 base and J by 6 bases, with 9 bases between the two germline ends. CDR3 length equals 13 residues. From germline, CDR1 is GTSNPN and CDR2 SVGIG (reference sequence). The whole variable domain, filled in from reference TRBV30 and TRBJ1-4, reads SQTIHQWPATLVQPVGSPLSLECTVEGTSNPNLYWYRQAAGRGLQLLFYSVGIGQISSEVPQNLSASRPQDRQFILSSKKLLLSDSGFYLCAWSGGADEKLFFGSGTQLSVL.

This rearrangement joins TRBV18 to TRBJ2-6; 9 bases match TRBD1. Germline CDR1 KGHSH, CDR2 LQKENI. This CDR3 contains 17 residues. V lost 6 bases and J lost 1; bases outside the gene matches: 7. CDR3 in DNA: TGTGCCAGCTCTAGGACAGGGGCCACGTCTGGGGCCAACGTCCTGACTTTC. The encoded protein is CASSRTGATSGANVLTF.

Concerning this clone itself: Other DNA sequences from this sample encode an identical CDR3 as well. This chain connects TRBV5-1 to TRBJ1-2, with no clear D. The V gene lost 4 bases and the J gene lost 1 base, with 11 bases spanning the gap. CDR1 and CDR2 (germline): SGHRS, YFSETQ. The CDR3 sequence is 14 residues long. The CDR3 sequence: CASSLLWGNYGYTF. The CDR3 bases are TGCGCCAGCAGCCTGTTGTGGGGTAACTATGGCTACACCTTC. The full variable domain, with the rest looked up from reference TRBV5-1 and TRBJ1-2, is KAGVTQTPRYLIKTRGQQVTLSCSPISGHRSVSWYQQTPGQGLQFLFEYFSETQRNKGNFPGRFSGRQFSNSRSEMNVSTLELGDSALYLCASSLLWGNYGYTFGSGTRLTVV.

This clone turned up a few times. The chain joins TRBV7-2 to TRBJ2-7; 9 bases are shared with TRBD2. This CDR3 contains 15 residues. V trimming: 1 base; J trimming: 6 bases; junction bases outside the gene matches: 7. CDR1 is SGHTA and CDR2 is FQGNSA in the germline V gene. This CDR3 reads CASSLVAGAGSEQYF. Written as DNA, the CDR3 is TGTGCCAGCAGCTTAGTAGCGGGAGCGGGGAGCGAGCAGTACTTC.

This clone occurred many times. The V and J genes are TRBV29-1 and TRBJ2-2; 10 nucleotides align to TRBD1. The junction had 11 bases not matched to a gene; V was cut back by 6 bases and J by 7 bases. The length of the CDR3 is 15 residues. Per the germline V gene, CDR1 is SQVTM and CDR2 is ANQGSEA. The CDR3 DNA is TGCAGCGTCTCCGGGACAGGGGTCTTAGACGGGGAGCTGTTTTTT. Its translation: CSVSGTGVLDGELFF.

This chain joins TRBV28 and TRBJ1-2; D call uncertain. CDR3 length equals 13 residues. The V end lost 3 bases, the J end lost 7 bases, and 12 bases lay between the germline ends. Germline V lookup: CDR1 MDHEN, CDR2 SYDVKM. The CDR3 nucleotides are TGTGCCAGCAGTTTCATCTCTCGGCGTGGCTACACCTTC. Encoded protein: CASSFISRRGYTF.

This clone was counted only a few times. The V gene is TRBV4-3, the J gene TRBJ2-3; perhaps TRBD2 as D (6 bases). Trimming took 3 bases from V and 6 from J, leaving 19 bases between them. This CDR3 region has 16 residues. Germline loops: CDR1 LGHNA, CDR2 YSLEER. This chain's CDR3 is CASSHTRGTDADTQYF. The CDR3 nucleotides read TGCGCCAGCAGCCATACTCGGGGGACCGACGCGGATACGCAGTATTTT.

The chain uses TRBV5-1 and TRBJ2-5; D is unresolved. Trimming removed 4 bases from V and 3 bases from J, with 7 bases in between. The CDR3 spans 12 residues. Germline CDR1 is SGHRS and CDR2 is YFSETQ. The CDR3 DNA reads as TGCGCCAGCAGCCGGTTAAAAGAGACCCAGTACTTC. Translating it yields CASSRLKETQYF. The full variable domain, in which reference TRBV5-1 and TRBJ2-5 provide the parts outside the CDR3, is KAGVTQTPRYLIKTRGQQVTLSCSPISGHRSVSWYQQTPGQGLQFLFEYFSETQRNKGNFPGRFSGRQFSNSRSEMNVSTLELGDSALYLCASSRLKETQYFGPGTRLLVL.

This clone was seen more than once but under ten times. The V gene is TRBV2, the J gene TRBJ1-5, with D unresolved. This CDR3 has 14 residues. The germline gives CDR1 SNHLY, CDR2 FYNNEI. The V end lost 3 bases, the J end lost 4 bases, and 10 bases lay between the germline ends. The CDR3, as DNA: TGTGCCAGCAGTGACTTCGTGGGAAATCAGCCCCAGCATTTT. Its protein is CASSDFVGNQPQHF.